The present entry profiles one T cell receptor beta chain with its context. This sample stems from a study of blood T cell repertoires in COVID-19. Study at large: Acute and convalescent COVID-19 specimens originated in the United States, Italy and Spain. PBMCs, B-cell-depleted T cells, or T cells provided the cDNA or gDNA that made up the material.

Authors' analysis steps: Using reference gene primer amplification, nucleated cell counts were estimated. The data were produced by immunoSEQ multiplex PCR, yet TCRdb's version contains in-frame clones alone and is incomplete. From that table come the V and J calls and clone size; the DNA was used to work out D and trimming. This table has roughly 200,000 clones, roughly nine tenths appearing once. Sequencing was done on a sample of peripheral blood. The TCR originated in a man between 65 and 80 years old with acute or convalescent COVID-19.

This chain's CDR3 is CASSLEGQNQETQYF. In nucleotides, the CDR3 is TGTGCCAGCAGCTTAGAAGGACAAAATCAAGAGACCCAGTACTTC. The J gene is TRBJ2-5, the V gene TRBV7-2; the D gene is possibly TRBD1 (5 bases). Trimming cost V 1 base and J 2 bases, with 11 bases left between them. CDR3 length: 15 amino acids. Germline CDR1 SGHTA, CDR2 FQGNSA. The full variable domain, rest sourced from reference TRBV7-2 and TRBJ2-5, is GAGVSQSPSNKVTEKGKDVELRCDPISGHTALYWYRQSLGQGLEFLIYFQGNSAPDKSGLPSDRFSAERTGGSVSTLTIQRTQQEDSAVYLCASSLEGQNQETQYFGPGTRLLVL.